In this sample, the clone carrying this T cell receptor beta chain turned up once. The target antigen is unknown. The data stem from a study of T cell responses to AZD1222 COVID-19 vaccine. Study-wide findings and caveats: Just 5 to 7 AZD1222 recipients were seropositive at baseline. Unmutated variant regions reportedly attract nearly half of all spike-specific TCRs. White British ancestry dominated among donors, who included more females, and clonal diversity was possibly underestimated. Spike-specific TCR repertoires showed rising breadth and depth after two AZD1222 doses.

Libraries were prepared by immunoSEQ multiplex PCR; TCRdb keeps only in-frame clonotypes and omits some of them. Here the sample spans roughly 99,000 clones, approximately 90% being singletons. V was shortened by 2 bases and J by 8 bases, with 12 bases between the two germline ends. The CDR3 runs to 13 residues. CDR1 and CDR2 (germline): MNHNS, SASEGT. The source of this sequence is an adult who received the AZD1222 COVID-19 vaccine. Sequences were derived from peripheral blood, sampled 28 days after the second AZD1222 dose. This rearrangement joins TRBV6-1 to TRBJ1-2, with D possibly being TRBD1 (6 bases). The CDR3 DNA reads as TGTGCCAGCAGTGAAAGGGGGGCATTGGGCTACACCTTC. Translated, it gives CASSERGALGYTF.